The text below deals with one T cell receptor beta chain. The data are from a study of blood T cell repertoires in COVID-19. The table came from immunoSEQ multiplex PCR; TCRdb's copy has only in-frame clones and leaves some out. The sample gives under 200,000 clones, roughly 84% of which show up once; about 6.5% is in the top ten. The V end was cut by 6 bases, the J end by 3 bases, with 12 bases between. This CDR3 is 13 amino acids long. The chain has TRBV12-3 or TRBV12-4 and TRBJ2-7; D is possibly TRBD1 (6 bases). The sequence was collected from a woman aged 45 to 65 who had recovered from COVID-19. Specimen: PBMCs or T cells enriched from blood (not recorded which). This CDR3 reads CASRWDKHYEQYF. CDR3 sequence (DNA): TGTGCCAGCAGATGGGACAAACACTACGAGCAGTACTTC.